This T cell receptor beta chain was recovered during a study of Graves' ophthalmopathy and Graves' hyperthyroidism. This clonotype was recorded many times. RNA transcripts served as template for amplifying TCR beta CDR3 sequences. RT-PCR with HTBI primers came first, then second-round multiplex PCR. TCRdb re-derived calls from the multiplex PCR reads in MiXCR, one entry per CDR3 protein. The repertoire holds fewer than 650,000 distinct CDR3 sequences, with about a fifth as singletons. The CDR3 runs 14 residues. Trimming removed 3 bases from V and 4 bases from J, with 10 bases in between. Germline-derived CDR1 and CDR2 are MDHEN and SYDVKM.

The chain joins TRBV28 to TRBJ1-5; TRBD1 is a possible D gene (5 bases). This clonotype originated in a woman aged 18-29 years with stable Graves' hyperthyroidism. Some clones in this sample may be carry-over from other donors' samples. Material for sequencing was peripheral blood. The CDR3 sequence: CASSLPGTNQPQHF. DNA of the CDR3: TGTGCCAGCAGTTTGCCAGGGACGAATCAGCCCCAGCATTTT.